These 11 T cell receptor beta chains originate from one sample sequenced in a study of shared T cell receptors in the human thymus. Produced via immunoSEQ multiplex PCR; TCRdb's table is partial and in-frame only. The sample yields about 540,000 clones, about 84% seen once. These records were also assigned to another study, of human thymus T cells.

Source material: thymocytes. These receptors came from a boy under three years old with a congenital heart defect.

The CDR3 DNA reads TGTGCCACCAGCAGCGAGCGGGAGGCCCTCATTTTCCATGAGCAGTTCTTC. The encoded protein is CATSSEREALIFHEQFF. The chain carries TRBV15 and TRBJ2-1, with TRBD2 matching 9 bases. The CDR3 sequence is 17 residues long. The germline CDR1 and CDR2 sequences are LNHNV and YYDKDF (reference sequence). V was pared by 3 bases and J by 8 bases, with 14 bases of the junction left unmatched. Drawing the rest from reference TRBV15 and TRBJ2-1, the complete variable domain is DAMVIQNPRYQVTQFGKPVTLSCSQTLNHNVMYWYQQKSSQAPKLLFHYYDKDFNNEADTPDNFQSRRPNTSFCFLDIRSPGLGDTAMYLCATSSEREALIFHEQFFGPGTRLTVL.

The chain couples TRBV28 to TRBJ2-7; a weak D match, TRBD2 (7 bases). The CDR3 has 15 amino acids. From germline, CDR1 is MDHEN and CDR2 SYDVKM. Trimming took off 7 bases at V and 1 base at J, with 17 bases between the two ends. The CDR3 DNA is TGTGCCAGCACCAATGGACAGCGGGGTTCCTACGAGCAGTACTTC. Amino acid sequence: CASTNGQRGSYEQYF.

The chain has TRBV4-3 and TRBJ2-1; 7 nucleotides agree with TRBD2. V lost 2 bases, J lost 7 bases, and 17 bases stayed unmatched. CDR3 size: 18 residues. CDR1 is LGHNA and CDR2 is YSLEER in the germline V gene. The CDR3 nucleotides are TGCGCCAGCAGCCAAAGGTGGCTCCGGCGGGGGATAATAAATGAGCAGTTCTTC. Protein sequence: CASSQRWLRRGIINEQFF.

The chain employs TRBV7-2 and TRBJ2-7; 9 bases are a match to TRBD2. V lost 4 bases, J lost 2 bases, and 12 bases stayed unmatched. In germline, CDR1 is SGHTA, CDR2 FQGNSA. This CDR3 is 17 amino acids long. The DNA of the CDR3 is TGTGCCAGCAGCTCCAACCCAACTAGCGGGCCTCCCTACGAGCAGTACTTC. Amino acids: CASSSNPTSGPPYEQYF.

The genes are TRBV5-1 and TRBJ2-5; 14 bases line up with TRBD2. The length of the CDR3 is 16 residues. The germline V gene has CDR1 SGHRS and CDR2 YFSETQ. Trimming removed 4 bases from V and 2 bases from J; junction bases left unmatched: 4. The CDR3 loop is CASSRLAGGLQETQYF. The CDR3 nucleotides read TGCGCCAGCAGCCGACTAGCGGGAGGGCTGCAAGAGACCCAGTACTTC.

V is TRBV30 and J is TRBJ2-3; D is possibly TRBD1 (6 bases). The V gene lost 4 bases and the J gene lost 1 base, with 12 bases spanning the gap. The V gene's germline CDR1 is GTSNPN and CDR2 SVGIG (reference sequence). The CDR3 loop spans 14 amino acids. The CDR3 spells CAWKNRARTDTQYF. The DNA for the CDR3 is TGTGCCTGGAAAAACAGGGCTCGCACAGATACGCAGTATTTT.

This chain connects TRBV5-4 to TRBJ2-7; D perhaps matches TRBD1 (6 bases). In germline, CDR1 is SGHNT, CDR2 YYREEE (reference sequence). The CDR3 runs to 15 residues. The V end lost 4 bases, the J end lost 0 bases, and 14 bases lay between the germline ends. The CDR3 DNA reads as TGTGCCAGCAGCAATGACAGGTTGAGCTCCTACGAGCAGTACTTC. It yields the protein CASSNDRLSSYEQYF.

This clone was detected a few times. The chain combines TRBV14 with TRBJ1-6; TRBD1 agrees at 7 bases. CDR1 and CDR2 (germline): SGHDN, FVKESK. This CDR3 is 12 amino acids long. Germline trimming cut 0 bases from V and 14 bases from J; bases unmatched to any gene: 1. The CDR3 DNA follows: TGTGCCAGCAGCCAAGAAACAGGGGCCCTCCACTTT. Amino acid sequence: CASSQETGALHF.

V is TRBV19 and J is TRBJ2-3; TRBD1 might be the D (6 bases). The V and J ends lost 2 bases and 4 bases respectively, with 10 bases between them. This CDR3 region has 14 residues. CDR1 is LNHDA, CDR2 SQIVND, per germline (reference sequence). The CDR3 spells CASSIPRQADTQYF. CDR3 coding DNA: TGTGCCAGTAGTATACCCCGACAGGCAGATACGCAGTATTTT. Based on the CDR3 plus reference TRBV19 and TRBJ2-3, the full variable domain is DGGITQSPKYLFRKEGQNVTLSCEQNLNHDAMYWYRQDPGQGLRLIYYSQIVNDFQKGDIAEGYSVSREKKESFPLTVTSAQKNPTAFYLCASSIPRQADTQYFGPGTRLTVL.

The chain employs TRBV2 and TRBJ2-3, with 7 bases fitting TRBD2. The junction had 4 bases not matched to a gene; V was cut back by 7 bases and J by 0 bases. Germline V CDR1 and CDR2: SNHLY, FYNNEI. CDR3 length: 14 residues. The CDR3 DNA follows: TGTGCCAGCAACCGGGACTATAGCACAGATACGCAGTATTTT. Translation: CASNRDYSTDTQYF.

This chain joins TRBV4-3 and TRBJ2-7; possible D gene TRBD1, 6 bases. The V and J ends lost 0 bases and 2 bases respectively, with 11 bases between them. The V gene's germline CDR1 is LGHNA and CDR2 YSLEER. The CDR3 runs to 15 residues. The CDR3 region has the DNA TGCGCCAGCAGCCAAGAGACGGACAGAGCCTACGAGCAGTACTTC. This gives the protein CASSQETDRAYEQYF.